Following are 8 T cell receptor beta chains from one sample sequenced in a study of T-cell reconstitution after alpha-beta-depleted transplantation in children. Preparation of the TCRbeta library involved a method that used unique molecular identifiers. TCRdb redid the calling of the PCR reads with MiXCR, one entry per CDR3 protein. This sample has about 580,000 distinct CDR3 sequences, with about 21% found just once. The starting material was PBMCs, mostly from graft donor cells, obtained 360 days after TCRalphabeta/CD19-depleted stem cell transplant. The receptors here all came from a boy in the first two years of life who had a stem cell transplant for acute myeloid leukemia, so the T cells may come from the graft donor.

This clonotype was counted at least ten times. The V gene is TRBV7-2, the J gene TRBJ2-1; perhaps TRBD1 as D (6 bases). The CDR3 covers 16 residues. Per germline, CDR1 SGHTA and CDR2 FQGNSA. Trimming removed 5 bases at V and 13 bases at J, with 27 bases between. The CDR3 nucleotides read TGTGCCAGCAGCCCGAAAAACAGGGTCCCCGAGGCGAACCAGTTCTTC. Protein sequence: CASSPKNRVPEANQFF.

This clonotype came up many times. This sequence joins TRBV10-3 and TRBJ2-5; TRBD1 is a possible D gene (6 bases). In germline, CDR1 is ENHRY, CDR2 SYGVKD. V lost 0 bases and J lost 3, with 8 bases in between. CDR3 length: 14 residues. In nucleotides, the CDR3 is TGTGCCATCAGTGAGTCGACAGGCAAAGAGACCCAGTACTTC. This encodes CAISESTGKETQYF.

The rearrangement joins TRBV4-1 to TRBJ1-6; 8 bases map to TRBD1. Germline V lookup: CDR1 MGHRA, CDR2 YSYEKL. The CDR3 has 23 residues. Trimming cost V 0 bases and J 6 bases; bases outside gene matches: 25. Written as DNA, the CDR3 is TGCGCCAGCAGCCAAGAACTCGAACTAGCAAGGTGGTACAGGGGGGCTTCTAATTCACCCCTCCACTTT. Encoded protein: CASSQELELARWYRGASNSPLHF.

V and J are TRBV9 and TRBJ2-5; 11 bases map to TRBD2. CDR3 length equals 16 residues. Per germline, CDR1 SGDLS and CDR2 YYNGEE. The V and J ends lost 4 bases and 0 bases, in that order; junction bases with no gene match: 5. The DNA for the CDR3 is TGTGCCAGCAGCTCAGGGACTAGCGGCTACCAAGAGACCCAGTACTTC. It translates to CASSSGTSGYQETQYF.

This clonotype occurred many times. The V call is TRBV29-1, the J call TRBJ1-5; D is undetermined. Germline assignment: CDR1 SQVTM and CDR2 ANQGSEA. V was cut by 2 bases and J by 7 bases, with 9 bases left in between. This CDR3 comprises 12 residues. The DNA of the CDR3 is TGCAGCGTTGAACCGGACGGACAGCCCCAGCATTTT. The encoded protein is CSVEPDGQPQHF. Full variable domain (rest looked up from reference TRBV29-1 and TRBJ1-5): SAVISQKPSRDICQRGTSLTIQCQVDSQVTMMFWYRQQPGQSLTLIATANQGSEATYESGFVIDKFPISRPNLTFSTLTVSNMSPEDSSIYLCSVEPDGQPQHFGDGTRLSIL.

This clonotype occurred many times. The J gene is TRBJ2-4, the V gene TRBV25-1, with 7 bases identical to TRBD1. The CDR3 sequence is 17 residues long. V lost 5 bases and J lost 5; bases outside the gene matches: 15. Germline-derived CDR1 and CDR2 are MGHDK and SYGVNS. DNA for the CDR3: TGTGCCAGCAGTCCCCCCGACAGGGCTGGAAGTCAAAACATTCAGTACTTC. Its translation: CASSPPDRAGSQNIQYF.

The chain is built from TRBV4-1 and TRBJ1-5; D ambiguous. Trimming removed 0 bases at V and 5 bases at J, with 11 bases between. CDR1 and CDR2 from the germline V gene are MGHRA and YSYEKL. CDR3 size: 15 residues. The CDR3 protein is CASSQDLVTHQPQHF. The CDR3 DNA sequence: TGCGCCAGCAGCCAAGATCTTGTGACCCATCAGCCCCAGCATTTT.

Ten or more counts support this clonotype. V and J are TRBV29-1 and TRBJ1-1; D gene unclear. Trimming took 7 bases from V and 6 from J, leaving 12 bases between them. The CDR3 runs to 11 residues. Germline V gene lookup returns CDR1 SQVTM and CDR2 ANQGSEA. CDR3 nucleotides: TGCAGCGGACGGGAGACCGCTGAAGCTTTCTTT. Its protein product is CSGRETAEAFF.